Below are 14 T cell receptor beta chains sequenced from a single sample in a study of monozygotic twins with inflammatory bowel disease. TCRdb reanalyzed the 5' RACE reads and collapses them to one entry per CDR3 protein, without DNA. The clone table shows about 450,000 distinct CDR3 sequences, with the ten largest holding approximately 2.4%. The source material was blood. These receptors all stem from a human donor with ulcerative colitis or Crohn's disease, or a healthy co-twin of an affected twin (not recorded which).

The gene calls are TRBV2 and TRBJ1-2; TCRdb's assignment of TRBD1 cannot be checked, as there is no DNA. The V gene's germline CDR1 is SNHLY and CDR2 FYNNEI. CDR3 length: 13 amino acids. The CDR3 loop reads CASRLDRLEGYTF.

The gene calls are TRBV7-2 and TRBJ2-7; TCRdb lists TRBD1, though no DNA is available to test this call. Germline V gene sequence: CDR1 SGHTA, CDR2 FQGNSA. CDR3 length: 16 residues. The CDR3 reads CASSFDRPPSSGEQYF.

The chain carries TRBV10-3 and TRBJ2-7; TCRdb outputs TRBD2, but without DNA this stays unchecked. This CDR3 comprises 14 residues. Germline assignment: CDR1 ENHRY and CDR2 SYGVKD. The CDR3: CAISAAGVNYEQYF.

The chain links TRBV12-3 or TRBV12-4 to TRBJ2-2; TCRdb selects TRBD1, and the lack of DNA leaves this call unchecked. This CDR3 spans 14 amino acids. The CDR3 protein is CASSFGQNTGELFF.

CDR3: CASSDNRGTGNTIYF. V usage is TRBV6-1 and J usage is TRBJ1-3; as DNA is missing, the TRBD1 call by TCRdb cannot be tested. Germline values: CDR1 MNHNS, CDR2 SASEGT. This CDR3 comprises 15 residues.

J is TRBJ2-1 and V is TRBV15. Germline V gene lookup returns CDR1 LNHNV and CDR2 YYDKDF (reference sequence). The CDR3 runs to 15 residues. This chain's CDR3 is CATSQAGGSYNEQFF.

V gene TRBV4-2 combines with J gene TRBJ2-2; TCRdb reports TRBD1, a call that lacks DNA to check it against. Germline CDR1 is LGHNA and CDR2 is YNFKEQ. The CDR3 loop spans 14 amino acids. The CDR3 sequence: CASSQDRDAGELFF.

The chain uses TRBV28 and TRBJ1-2; TCRdb's D gene call, TRBD1, goes unchecked for lack of DNA. CDR3 length: 12 residues. Germline V gene sequence: CDR1 MDHEN, CDR2 SYDVKM. CDR3 sequence reads: CASSLTGRSYTF.

V usage is TRBV28 and J usage is TRBJ2-7; absent DNA, TCRdb's TRBD1 call cannot be checked. CDR3 length: 14 amino acids. The V gene's germline CDR1 is MDHEN and CDR2 SYDVKM. CDR3 protein: CASSLGQALHEQYF.

J is TRBJ2-1 and V is TRBV7-6; there is no DNA to check the TCRdb D call of TRBD1. The CDR3 is 15 residues long. Per the germline V gene, CDR1 is SGHVS and CDR2 is FNYEAQ. CDR3 region: CASSLSGSIYNEQFF.

The chain has TRBV7-8 and TRBJ2-2; no DNA is available, so the TRBD1 call from TCRdb remains unchecked. Germline V gene lookup returns CDR1 SGHVS and CDR2 FQNEAQ. The CDR3 totals 15 residues. The chain's CDR3 is CASSLGQANTGELFF.

This chain uses TRBV7-2 with TRBJ2-5; the D call from TCRdb, TRBD1, cannot be confirmed without DNA. Per germline, CDR1 SGHTA and CDR2 FQGNSA. This CDR3 region has 15 residues. The CDR3 sequence is CASSLSSGGQETQYF. Drawing the rest from reference TRBV7-2 and TRBJ2-5, the complete variable domain is GAGVSQSPSNKVTEKGKDVELRCDPISGHTALYWYRQSLGQGLEFLIYFQGNSAPDKSGLPSDRFSAERTGGSVSTLTIQRTQQEDSAVYLCASSLSSGGQETQYFGPGTRLLVL.

J is TRBJ2-3 and V is TRBV28. The CDR3 is 16 residues long. Germline assignment: CDR1 MDHEN and CDR2 SYDVKM. CDR3 sequence: CASSLGSSVLTETQYF.

The chain employs TRBV5-1 and TRBJ2-3; TCRdb designates TRBD2, a call that cannot be tested without DNA. This CDR3 region has 16 residues. Germline loops: CDR1 SGHRS, CDR2 YFSETQ. CDR3 sequence reads: CASDNLSGRGTDTQYF.